This section outlines one T cell receptor (beta chain) sequence together with its context. Its antigen remains unknown. This entry belongs to a study of T cell responses to AZD1222 COVID-19 vaccine. Study findings and constraints: Increases in Spike-specific TCR breadth and depth were seen after two AZD1222 doses.

Sequencing was performed with immunoSEQ multiplex PCR; in TCRdb, only in-frame clones are kept and a portion is missing. The table records some 170,000 clones, less than 90% of them present only once. The specimen was peripheral blood, collected on day 0 of AZD1222 vaccination. This TCR was recovered from an adult in good health.

The CDR3 bases are TGTGCCAGCAGCTTAGAGCCCAGCCTGTGGTACAATGAGCAGTTCTTC. This sequence encodes CASSLEPSLWYNEQFF. The chain couples TRBV7-6 to TRBJ2-1; D uncertain. The CDR3 spans 16 residues. Germline-derived CDR1 and CDR2 are SGHVS and FNYEAQ. The V end lost 1 base, the J end lost 4 bases, and 14 bases lay between the germline ends.